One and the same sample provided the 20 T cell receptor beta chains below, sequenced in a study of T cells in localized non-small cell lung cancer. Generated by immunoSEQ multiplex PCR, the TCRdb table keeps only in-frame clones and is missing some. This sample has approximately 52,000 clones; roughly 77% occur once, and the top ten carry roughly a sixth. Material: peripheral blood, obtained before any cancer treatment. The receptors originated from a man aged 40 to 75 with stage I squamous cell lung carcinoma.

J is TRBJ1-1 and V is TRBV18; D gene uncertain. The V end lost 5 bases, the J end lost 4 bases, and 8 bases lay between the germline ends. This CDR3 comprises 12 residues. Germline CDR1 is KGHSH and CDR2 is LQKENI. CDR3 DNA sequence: TGTGCCAGCTCAACCGACACCACTGAAGCTTTCTTT. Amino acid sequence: CASSTDTTEAFF. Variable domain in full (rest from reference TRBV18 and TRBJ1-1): NAGVMQNPRHLVRRRGQEARLRCSPMKGHSHVYWYRQLPEEGLKFMVYLQKENIIDESGMPKERFSAEFPKEGPSILRIQQVVRGDSAAYFCASSTDTTEAFFGQGTRLTVV.

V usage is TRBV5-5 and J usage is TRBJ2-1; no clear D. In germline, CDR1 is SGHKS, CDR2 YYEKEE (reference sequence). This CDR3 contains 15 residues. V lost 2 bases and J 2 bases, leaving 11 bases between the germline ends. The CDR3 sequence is CASSLHGRPYNEQFF. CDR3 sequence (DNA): TGTGCCAGCAGCTTACATGGCAGGCCCTACAATGAGCAGTTCTTC.

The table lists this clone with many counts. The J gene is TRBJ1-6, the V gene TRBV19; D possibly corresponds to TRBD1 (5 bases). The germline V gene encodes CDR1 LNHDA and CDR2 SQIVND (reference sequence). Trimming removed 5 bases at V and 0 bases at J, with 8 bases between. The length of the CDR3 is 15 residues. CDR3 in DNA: TGTGCCAGTAGTCCCAGGGACTCCTATAATTCACCCCTCCACTTT. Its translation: CASSPRDSYNSPLHF.

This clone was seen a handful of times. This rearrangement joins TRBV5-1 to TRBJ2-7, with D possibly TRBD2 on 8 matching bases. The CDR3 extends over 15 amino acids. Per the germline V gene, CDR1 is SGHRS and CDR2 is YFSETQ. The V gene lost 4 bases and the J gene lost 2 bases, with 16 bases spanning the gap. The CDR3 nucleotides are TGCGCCAGCAGCCCGGGAGGGACAGTCACCTACGAGCAGTACTTC. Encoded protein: CASSPGGTVTYEQYF.

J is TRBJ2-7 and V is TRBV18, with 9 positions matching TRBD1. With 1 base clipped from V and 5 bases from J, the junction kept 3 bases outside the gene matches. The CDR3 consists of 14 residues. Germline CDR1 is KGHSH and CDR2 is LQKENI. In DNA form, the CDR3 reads TGTGCCAGCTCACCACGGACAGGGGAGGACGAGCAGTACTTC. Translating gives CASSPRTGEDEQYF.

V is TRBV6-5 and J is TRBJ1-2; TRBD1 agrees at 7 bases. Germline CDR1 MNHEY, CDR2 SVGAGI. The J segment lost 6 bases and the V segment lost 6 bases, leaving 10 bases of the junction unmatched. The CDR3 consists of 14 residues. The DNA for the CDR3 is TGTGCCAGCAGGCCCGTACAGGGGAAGGATGGCTACACCTTC. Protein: CASRPVQGKDGYTF.

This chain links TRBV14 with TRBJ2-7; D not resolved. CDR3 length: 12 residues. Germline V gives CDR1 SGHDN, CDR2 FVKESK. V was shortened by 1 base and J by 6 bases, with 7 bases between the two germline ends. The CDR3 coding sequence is TGTGCCAGCAGCCAAGCCGTCGGCGAGCAGTACTTC. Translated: CASSQAVGEQYF.

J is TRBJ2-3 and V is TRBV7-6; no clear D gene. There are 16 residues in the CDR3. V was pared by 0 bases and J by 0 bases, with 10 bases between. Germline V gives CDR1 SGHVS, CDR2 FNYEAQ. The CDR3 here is CASSLAVKESTDTQYF. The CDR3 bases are TGTGCCAGCAGCTTAGCCGTTAAGGAGAGCACAGATACGCAGTATTTT.

The CDR3 sequence: CASVDIGNSPLHF. The CDR3 region has the DNA TGTGCCAGCGTGGACATAGGTAATTCACCCCTCCACTTT. V gene TRBV28 combines with J gene TRBJ1-6; weak D call: TRBD1 (5 bases). The CDR3 covers 13 residues. Looked up from germline, CDR1 is MDHEN and CDR2 is SYDVKM. The V end was cut by 8 bases, the J end by 6 bases, with 11 bases between.

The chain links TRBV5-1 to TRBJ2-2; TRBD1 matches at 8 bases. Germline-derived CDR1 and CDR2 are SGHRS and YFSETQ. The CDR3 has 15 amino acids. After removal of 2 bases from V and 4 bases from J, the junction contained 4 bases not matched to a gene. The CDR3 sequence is CASSFSRGLTGELFF. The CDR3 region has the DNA TGCGCCAGCAGCTTCTCCAGGGGGCTCACCGGGGAGCTGTTTTTT. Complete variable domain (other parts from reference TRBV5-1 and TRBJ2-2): KAGVTQTPRYLIKTRGQQVTLSCSPISGHRSVSWYQQTPGQGLQFLFEYFSETQRNKGNFPGRFSGRQFSNSRSEMNVSTLELGDSALYLCASSFSRGLTGELFFGEGSRLTVL.

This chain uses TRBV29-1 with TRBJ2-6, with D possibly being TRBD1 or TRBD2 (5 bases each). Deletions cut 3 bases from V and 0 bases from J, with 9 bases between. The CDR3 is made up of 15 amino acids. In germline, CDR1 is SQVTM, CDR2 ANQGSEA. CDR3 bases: TGCAGCGTTGAGGTTGGGGGCTCTGGGGCCAACGTCCTGACTTTC. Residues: CSVEVGGSGANVLTF.

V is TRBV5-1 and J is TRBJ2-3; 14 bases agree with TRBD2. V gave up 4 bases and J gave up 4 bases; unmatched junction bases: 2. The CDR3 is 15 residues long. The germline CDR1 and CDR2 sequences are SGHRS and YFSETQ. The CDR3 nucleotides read TGCGCCAGCAGCCCGGGACTAGCGGGGGCAGATACGCAGTATTTT. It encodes CASSPGLAGADTQYF.

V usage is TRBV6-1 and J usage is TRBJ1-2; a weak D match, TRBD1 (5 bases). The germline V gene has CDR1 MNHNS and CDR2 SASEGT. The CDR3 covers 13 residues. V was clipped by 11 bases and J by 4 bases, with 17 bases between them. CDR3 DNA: TGTGCCGCCCGGTGGGGGATTGGCTATGGCTACACCTTC. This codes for CAARWGIGYGYTF.

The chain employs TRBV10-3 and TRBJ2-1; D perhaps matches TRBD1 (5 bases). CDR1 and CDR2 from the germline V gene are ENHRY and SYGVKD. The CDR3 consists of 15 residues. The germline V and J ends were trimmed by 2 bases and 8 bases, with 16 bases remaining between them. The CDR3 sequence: CAISEVADRTHEQFF. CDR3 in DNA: TGTGCCATCAGTGAGGTCGCTGACAGAACCCATGAGCAGTTCTTC.

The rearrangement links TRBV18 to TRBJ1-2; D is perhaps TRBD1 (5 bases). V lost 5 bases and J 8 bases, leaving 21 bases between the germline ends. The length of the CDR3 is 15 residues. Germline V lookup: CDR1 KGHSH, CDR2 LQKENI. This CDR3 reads CASSAKASDKEGYTF. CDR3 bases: TGTGCCAGCTCAGCCAAAGCGTCGGACAAAGAGGGCTACACCTTC.

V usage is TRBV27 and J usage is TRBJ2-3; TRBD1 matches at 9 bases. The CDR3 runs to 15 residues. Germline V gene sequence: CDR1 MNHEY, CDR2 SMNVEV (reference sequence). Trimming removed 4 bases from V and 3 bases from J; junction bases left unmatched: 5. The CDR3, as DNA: TGTGCCAGCAGTTCGACAGGGGGACCGACAGATACGCAGTATTTT. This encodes CASSSTGGPTDTQYF.

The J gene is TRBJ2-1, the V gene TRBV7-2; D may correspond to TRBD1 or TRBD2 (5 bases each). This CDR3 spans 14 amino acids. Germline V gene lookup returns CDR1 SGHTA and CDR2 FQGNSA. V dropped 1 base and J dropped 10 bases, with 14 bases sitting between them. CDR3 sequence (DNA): TGTGCCAGCAGCTTAGACTGGGGGTTACGCGAGCAGTTCTTC. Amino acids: CASSLDWGLREQFF.

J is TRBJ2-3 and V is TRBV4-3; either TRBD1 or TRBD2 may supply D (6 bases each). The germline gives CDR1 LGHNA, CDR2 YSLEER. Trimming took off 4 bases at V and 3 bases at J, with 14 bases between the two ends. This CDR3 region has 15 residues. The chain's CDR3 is CASSPGGGGTDTQYF. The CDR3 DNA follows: TGCGCCAGCAGCCCCGGGGGCGGTGGGACAGATACGCAGTATTTT.

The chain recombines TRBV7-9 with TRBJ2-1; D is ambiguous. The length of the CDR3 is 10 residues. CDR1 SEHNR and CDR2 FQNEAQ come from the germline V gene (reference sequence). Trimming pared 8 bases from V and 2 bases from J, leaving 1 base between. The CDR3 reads CASAYNEQFF. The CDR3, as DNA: TGTGCCAGCGCCTACAATGAGCAGTTCTTC.

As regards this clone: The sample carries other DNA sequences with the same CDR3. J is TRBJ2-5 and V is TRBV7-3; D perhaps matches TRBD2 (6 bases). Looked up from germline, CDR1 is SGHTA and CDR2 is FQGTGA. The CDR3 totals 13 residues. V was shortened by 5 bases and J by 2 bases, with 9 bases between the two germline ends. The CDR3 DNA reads TGTGCCAGCAGCAGGAGCGGGCAAGAGACCCAGTACTTC. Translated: CASSRSGQETQYF.